This T cell receptor beta chain emerged from a study of blood T cell repertoires in COVID-19 (dated by TCRdb to about 2020). Broadly, across the study: Samples covering the acute and convalescent phases of COVID-19 were provided by collaborators in the United States, Italy and Spain. The material from the prospective study consisted of cDNA or gDNA derived from T cells, B-cell-depleted T cells, or PBMCs. Subjects who had been exposed to COVID-19, were actively infected with it, or had recovered from it provided the deeply sampled blood TCRbeta repertoires that made up the dataset. The repertoires were released in a freely available public database intended as a resource for research on the immune response to SARS-CoV-2. Samples were obtained from the ongoing ImmuneRACE study (first 160 participants) and from about 1,300 subjects provided by 6 global collaborators. The sample metadata nearly always contained a de-identified subject ID, COVID-19 status, age in years and sex. Where available, HLA class I and class II types were taken from metadata supplied by the sample provider and were not determined by assay-based typing. Paper-wide results and their limitations: How much clinical and demographic metadata was included differed by source and by participant, and the metadata was provided uncurated.

In Seattle, one collaborating source enrolled patients while the infection was active and tracked those patients longitudinally over the course of disease. The collaborating institutions used their own protocols to collect whole blood in K2EDTA tubes. For TCRbeta analysis, collaborators shipped samples in one of three forms: frozen whole blood, isolated PBMCs, or DNA extracted from either of those sample types. TCRbeta CDR3 regions were amplified from genomic DNA using the immunoSEQ Assay, a bias-controlled multiplex PCR. The original methods were these. The number of nucleated cells in each sample was estimated from the amplification of reference gene primers within the assay. To quantify the absolute abundance of each unique TCRbeta CDR3 rearrangement, sequence reads were collapsed and filtered. For each sample, productive Simpson clonality was calculated as the square root of Simpson's diversity index over productive rearrangements. Not all clones reach the TCRdb copy of this immuneACCESS table, which keeps in-frame sequences only. Checked studies attribute under half of the gap to unresolved V genes and leave the rest unexplained. The V and J calls and clone size were taken over from that table, and D and trimming were inferred from the DNA. Across this sample there are 270,000 or so clones, with around 90% seen only once. 2.1% of the sample rests with the top ten.

About this clone: Its cognate antigen has yet to be identified. Base qualities are missing; no much larger clone stands one base away.

According to the germline V gene (reference sequence), CDR1 reads MNHNY and CDR2 reads SVGAGI. The junction shows trimming of 5 bases on V and 4 bases on J, and the gene matches do not reach 6 bases of it. Its CDR3 holds 15 amino acids, cysteine through phenylalanine. The read is trimmed to its CDR3 DNA, 45 bases read in frame from base 1. This receptor chain uses TRBV6-6 and TRBJ1-1; 11 central bases correspond to TRBD1. Source material: peripheral blood. The sequence came from an older woman with COVID-19, enrolled during active disease. The CDR3 region: CASSVGTGGVTEAFF. Read as DNA, the sequence is TGTGCCAGCAGTGTGGGGACAGGGGGAGTCACTGAAGCTTTCTTT.